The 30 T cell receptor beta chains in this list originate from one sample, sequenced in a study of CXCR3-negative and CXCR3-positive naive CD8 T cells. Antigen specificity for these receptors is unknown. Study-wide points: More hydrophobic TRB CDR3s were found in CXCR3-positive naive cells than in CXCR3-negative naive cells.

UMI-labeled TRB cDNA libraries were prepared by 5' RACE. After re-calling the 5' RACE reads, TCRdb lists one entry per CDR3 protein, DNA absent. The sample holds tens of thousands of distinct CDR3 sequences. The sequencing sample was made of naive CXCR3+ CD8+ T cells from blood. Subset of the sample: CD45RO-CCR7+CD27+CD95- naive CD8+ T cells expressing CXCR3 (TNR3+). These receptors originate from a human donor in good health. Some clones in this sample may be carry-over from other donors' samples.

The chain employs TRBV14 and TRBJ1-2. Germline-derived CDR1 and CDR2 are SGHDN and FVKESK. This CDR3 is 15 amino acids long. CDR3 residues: CASSQDVRDPYGYTF.

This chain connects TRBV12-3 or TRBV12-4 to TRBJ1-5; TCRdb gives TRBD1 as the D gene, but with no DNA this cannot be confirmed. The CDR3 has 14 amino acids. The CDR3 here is CASSLTESNQPQHF.

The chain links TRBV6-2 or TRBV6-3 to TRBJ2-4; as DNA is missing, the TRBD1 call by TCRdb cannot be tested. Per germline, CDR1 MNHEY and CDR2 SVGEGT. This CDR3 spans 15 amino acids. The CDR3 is CASSPGPLAKNIQYF.

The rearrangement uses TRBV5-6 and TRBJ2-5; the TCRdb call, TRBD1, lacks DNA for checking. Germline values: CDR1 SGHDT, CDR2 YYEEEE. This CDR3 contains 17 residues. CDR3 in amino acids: CASNPGSNRGGQETQYF. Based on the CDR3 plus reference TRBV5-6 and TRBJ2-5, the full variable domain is DAGVTQSPTHLIKTRGQQVTLRCSPKSGHDTVSWYQQALGQGPQFIFQYYEEEERQRGNFPDRFSGHQFPNYSSELNVNALLLGDSALYLCASNPGSNRGGQETQYFGPGTRLLVL.

CDR3 sequence: CASSEGPGGSSTGELFF. This chain joins TRBV6-4 and TRBJ2-2; TCRdb calls TRBD1, which cannot be checked without DNA. CDR3 length: 17 amino acids. Germline CDR1 reads MRHNA; CDR2 reads SNTAGT.

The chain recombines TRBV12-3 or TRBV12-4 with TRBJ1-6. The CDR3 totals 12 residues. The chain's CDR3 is CASRQNNSPLHF.

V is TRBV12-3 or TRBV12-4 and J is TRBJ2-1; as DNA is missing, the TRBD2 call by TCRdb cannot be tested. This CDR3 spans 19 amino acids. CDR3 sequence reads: CASSRGATTSGRAETEQFF.

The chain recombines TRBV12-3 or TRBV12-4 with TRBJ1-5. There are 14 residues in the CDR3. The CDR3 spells CASSFEAGQLPQHF.

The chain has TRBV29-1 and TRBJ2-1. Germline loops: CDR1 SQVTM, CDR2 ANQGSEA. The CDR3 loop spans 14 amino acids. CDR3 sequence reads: CSASPGSSYNEQFF.

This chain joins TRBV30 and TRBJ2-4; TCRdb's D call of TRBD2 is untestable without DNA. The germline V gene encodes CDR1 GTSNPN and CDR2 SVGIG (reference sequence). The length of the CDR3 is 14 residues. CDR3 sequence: CAWSEEAGKNIQYF.

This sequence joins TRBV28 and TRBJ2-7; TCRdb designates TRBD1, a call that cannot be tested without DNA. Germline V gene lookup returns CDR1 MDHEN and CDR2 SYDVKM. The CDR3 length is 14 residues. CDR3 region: CASRTRGALYEQYF.

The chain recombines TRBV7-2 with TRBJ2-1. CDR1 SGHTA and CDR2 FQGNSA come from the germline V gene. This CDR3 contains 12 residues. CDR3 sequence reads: CASSGIPDEQFF.

The CDR3 here is CASSPVGAMNTEAFF. The chain has TRBV7-2 and TRBJ1-1; TCRdb returns TRBD1, unconfirmable since there is no DNA. The CDR3 runs 15 residues. The germline V gene encodes CDR1 SGHTA and CDR2 FQGNSA.

The CDR3 reads CASSLSGIGELFF. The rearrangement uses TRBV28 and TRBJ2-2. The CDR3 covers 13 residues. Germline CDR1 reads MDHEN; CDR2 reads SYDVKM.

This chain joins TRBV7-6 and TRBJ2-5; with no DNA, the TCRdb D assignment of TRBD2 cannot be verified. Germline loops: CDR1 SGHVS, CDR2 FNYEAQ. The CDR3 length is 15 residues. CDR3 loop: CASSLWSSGGETQYF.

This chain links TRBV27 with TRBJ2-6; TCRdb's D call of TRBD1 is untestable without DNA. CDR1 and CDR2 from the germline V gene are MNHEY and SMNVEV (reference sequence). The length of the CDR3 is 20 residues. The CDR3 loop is CASSPMPMTGEGSGANVLTF.

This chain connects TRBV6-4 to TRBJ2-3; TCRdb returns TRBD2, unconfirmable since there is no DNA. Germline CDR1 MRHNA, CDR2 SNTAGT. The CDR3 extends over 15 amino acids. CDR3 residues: CASSELAGGPDTQYF.

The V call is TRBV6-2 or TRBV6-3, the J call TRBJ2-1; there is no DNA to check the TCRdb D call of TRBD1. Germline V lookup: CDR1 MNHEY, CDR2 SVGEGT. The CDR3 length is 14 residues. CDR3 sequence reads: CASSRPGGHNEQFF.

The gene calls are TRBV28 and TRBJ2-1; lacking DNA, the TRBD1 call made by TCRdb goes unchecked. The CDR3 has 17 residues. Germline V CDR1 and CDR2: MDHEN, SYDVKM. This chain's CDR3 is CASSSPRQGSSYNEQFF.

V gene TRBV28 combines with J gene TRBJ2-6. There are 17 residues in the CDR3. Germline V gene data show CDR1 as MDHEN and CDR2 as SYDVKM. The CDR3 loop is CASSGRLWYVGANVLTF. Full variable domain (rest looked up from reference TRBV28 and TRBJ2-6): DVKVTQSSRYLVKRTGEKVFLECVQDMDHENMFWYRQDPGLGLRLIYFSYDVKMKEKGDIPEGYSVSREKKERFSLILESASTNQTSMYLCASSGRLWYVGANVLTFGAGSRLTVL.

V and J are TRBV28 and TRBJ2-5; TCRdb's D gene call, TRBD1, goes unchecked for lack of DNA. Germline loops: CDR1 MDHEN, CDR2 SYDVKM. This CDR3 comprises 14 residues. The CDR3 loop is CASSSYRGQETQYF. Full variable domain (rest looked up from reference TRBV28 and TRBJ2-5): DVKVTQSSRYLVKRTGEKVFLECVQDMDHENMFWYRQDPGLGLRLIYFSYDVKMKEKGDIPEGYSVSREKKERFSLILESASTNQTSMYLCASSSYRGQETQYFGPGTRLLVL.

The CDR3 reads CASSRGLVYTDTQYF. The chain links TRBV7-9 to TRBJ2-3; TCRdb's D call, TRBD2, is unchecked because there is no DNA. Germline V gene data show CDR1 as SEHNR and CDR2 as FQNEAQ (reference sequence). This CDR3 has 15 residues.

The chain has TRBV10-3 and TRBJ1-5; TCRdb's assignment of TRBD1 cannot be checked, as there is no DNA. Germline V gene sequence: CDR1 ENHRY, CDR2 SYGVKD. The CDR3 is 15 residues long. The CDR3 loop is CAIREQGGGNQPQHF.

The CDR3 is CASRSGTPYEQYF. The chain couples TRBV2 to TRBJ2-7; TCRdb names TRBD1, which stays unverified in the absence of DNA. Germline loops: CDR1 SNHLY, CDR2 FYNNEI. The CDR3 extends over 13 amino acids. The full variable domain, rest sourced from reference TRBV2 and TRBJ2-7, is EPEVTQTPSHQVTQMGQEVILRCVPISNHLYFYWYRQILGQKVEFLVSFYNNEISEKSEIFDDQFSVERPDGSNFTLKIRSTKLEDSAMYFCASRSGTPYEQYFGPGTRLTVT.

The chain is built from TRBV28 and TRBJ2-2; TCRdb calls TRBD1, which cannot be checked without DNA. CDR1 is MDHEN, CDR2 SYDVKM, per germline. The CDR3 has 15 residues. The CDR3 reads CASRGRTGTTGELFF.

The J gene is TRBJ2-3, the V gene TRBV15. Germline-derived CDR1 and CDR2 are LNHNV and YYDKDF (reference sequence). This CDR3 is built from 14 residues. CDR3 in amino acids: CATSPIRSTDTQYF.

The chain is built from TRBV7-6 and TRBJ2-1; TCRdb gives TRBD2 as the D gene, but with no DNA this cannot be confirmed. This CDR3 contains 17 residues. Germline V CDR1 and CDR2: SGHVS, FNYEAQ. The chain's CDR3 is CASSRPTSGHRYNEQFF. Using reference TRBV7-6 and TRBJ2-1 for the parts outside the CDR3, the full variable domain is GAGVSQSPRYKVTKRGQDVALRCDPISGHVSLYWYRQALGQGPEFLTYFNYEAQQDKSGLPNDRFSAERPEGSISTLTIQRTEQRDSAMYRCASSRPTSGHRYNEQFFGPGTRLTVL.

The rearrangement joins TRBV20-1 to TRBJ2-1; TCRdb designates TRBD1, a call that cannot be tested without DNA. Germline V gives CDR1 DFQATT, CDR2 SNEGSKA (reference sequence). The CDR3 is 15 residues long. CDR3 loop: CSALPRGQPYNEQFF.

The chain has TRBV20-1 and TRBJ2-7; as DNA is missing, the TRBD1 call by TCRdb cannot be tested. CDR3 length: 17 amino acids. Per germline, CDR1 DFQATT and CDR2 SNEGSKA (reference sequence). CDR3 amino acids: CSASTPGDRASVYEQYF.

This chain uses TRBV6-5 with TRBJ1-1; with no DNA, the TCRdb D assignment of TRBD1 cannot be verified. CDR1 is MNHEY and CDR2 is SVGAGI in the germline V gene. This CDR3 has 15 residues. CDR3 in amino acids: CASSPARGGNLEAFF.